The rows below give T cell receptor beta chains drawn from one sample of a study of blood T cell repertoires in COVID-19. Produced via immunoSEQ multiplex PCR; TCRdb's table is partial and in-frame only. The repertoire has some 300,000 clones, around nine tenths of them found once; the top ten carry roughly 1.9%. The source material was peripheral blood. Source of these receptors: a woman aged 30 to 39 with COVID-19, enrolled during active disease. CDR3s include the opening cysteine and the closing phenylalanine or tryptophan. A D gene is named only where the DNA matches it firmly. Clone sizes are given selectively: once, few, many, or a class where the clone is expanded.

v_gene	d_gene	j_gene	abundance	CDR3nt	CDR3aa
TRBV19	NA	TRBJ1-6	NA	TGTGCCAGTAGCGAGGGTCGGGGTTTCTCACCCCTCCACTTT	CASSEGRGFSPLHF
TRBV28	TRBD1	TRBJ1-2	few	TGTGCTGTGGGACAGGGGGTATATGGCTACACCTTC	CAVGQGVYGYTF
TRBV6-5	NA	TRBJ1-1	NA	TGTGCCAGCAGTCAACAGGCAGGGACTGAAGCTTTCTTT	CASSQQAGTEAFF
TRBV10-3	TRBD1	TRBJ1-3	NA	TGTGCCATCAGTGAGAAGGGGGCCGGAAACACCATATATTTT	CAISEKGAGNTIYF
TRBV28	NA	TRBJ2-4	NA	TGTGCCAGCTCGACCCCGGGACACGAAAACATTCAGTACTTC	CASSTPGHENIQYF
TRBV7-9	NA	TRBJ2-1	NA	TGTGCCAGCAGCCTGCGGGCCGGCCTCTACAATGAGCAGTTCTTC	CASSLRAGLYNEQFF
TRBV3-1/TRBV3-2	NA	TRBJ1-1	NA	TGTGCCAGCAGCCAAGATGGGGTTAAGGGCGGGGCTTTCTTT	CASSQDGVKGGAFF
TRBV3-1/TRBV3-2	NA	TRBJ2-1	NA	TGTGCCAGCAGCCAAGTTGGAACTAGCAATGAGCAGTTCTTC	CASSQVGTSNEQFF
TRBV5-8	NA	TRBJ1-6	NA	TGTGCCAGCAGGGCCACCGGGGAGGGAGTCAGTTCACCCCTCCACTTT	CASRATGEGVSSPLHF
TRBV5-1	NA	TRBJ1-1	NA	TGCGCCAGCAGCCCGGACTTGAACACTGAAGCTTTCTTT	CASSPDLNTEAFF
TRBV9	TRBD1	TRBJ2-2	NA	TGTGCCAGCAGCGTAGTACAGGGGTCCACCGGGGAGCTGTTTTTT	CASSVVQGSTGELFF
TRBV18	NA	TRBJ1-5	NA	TGTGCCAGCTCACCCCAATCGGGGAGCAATCAGCCCCAGCATTTT	CASSPQSGSNQPQHF
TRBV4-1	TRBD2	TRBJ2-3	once	TGCGCCAGCAGCCAAGGACTAGCGGGGGGGATTAGCACAGATACGCAGTATTTT	CASSQGLAGGISTDTQYF
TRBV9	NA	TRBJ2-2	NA	TGTGCCAGCAGCGTTAAGAACACCGGGGAGCTGTTTTTT	CASSVKNTGELFF
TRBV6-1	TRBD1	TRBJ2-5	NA	TGTGCCAGCAGTGAATACGACAGGGCCTGGGGTGAGACCCAGTACTTC	CASSEYDRAWGETQYF
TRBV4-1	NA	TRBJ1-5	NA	TGCGCCAGCAGCCAAGGCCCCGGGGGGGGACGCAATCAGCCCCAGCATTTT	CASSQGPGGGRNQPQHF
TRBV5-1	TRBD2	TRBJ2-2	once	TGCGCCAGCAGCCCCCGGGCGGGGGGAGCGAACACCGGGGAGCTGTTTTTT	CASSPRAGGANTGELFF
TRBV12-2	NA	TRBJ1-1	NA	TGTGCAAGTCGCTTATTACAGTCCTCCAACACTGAAGCTTTCTTT	CASRLLQSSNTEAFF
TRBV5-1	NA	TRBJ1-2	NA	TGCGCCAGCAGCCTGCTTTCGGGGGAGGGCTATGGCTACACCTTC	CASSLLSGEGYGYTF
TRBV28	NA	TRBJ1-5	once	TGTGCCAGCAGCCCCCCAGCGGAGAATAGCAATCAGCCCCAGCATTTT	CASSPPAENSNQPQHF
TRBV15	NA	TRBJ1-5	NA	TGTGCCACCAGCAGTAGACAGTCCGTAAATCAGCCCCAGCATTTT	CATSSRQSVNQPQHF
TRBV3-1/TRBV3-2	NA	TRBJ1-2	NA	TGTGCCAGCAGCCTACGGGGGGATAACTATGGCTACACCTTC	CASSLRGDNYGYTF
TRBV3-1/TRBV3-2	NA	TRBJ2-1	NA	TGTGCCAGCAGCCCAGCTTGGGGGGCCTACAATGAGCAGTTCTTC	CASSPAWGAYNEQFF
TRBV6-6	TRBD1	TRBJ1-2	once	TGTGCCAGCAGTTCCAGGACAGGGGATATTTATGGCTACACCTTC	CASSSRTGDIYGYTF
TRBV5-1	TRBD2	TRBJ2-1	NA	TGCGCCAGCAGCGCTTCTAGCGGTTACAATGAGCAGTTCTTC	CASSASSGYNEQFF
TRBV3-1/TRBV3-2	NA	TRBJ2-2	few	TGTGCCAGCAGCCCACCCGAGCGGACCGGGGAGCTGTTTTTT	CASSPPERTGELFF
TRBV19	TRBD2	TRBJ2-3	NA	TGTGCCAGTAGTTTGTCGGGGGGGCTAGATACGCAGTATTTT	CASSLSGGLDTQYF
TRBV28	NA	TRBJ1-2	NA	TGTGCCAGCACCCACGGGGGGCCCAACTATGGCTACACCTTC	CASTHGGPNYGYTF
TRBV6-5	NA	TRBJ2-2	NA	TGTGCCAGCAAGCGGGACAGGTCCATAACCGGGGAGCTGTTTTTT	CASKRDRSITGELFF
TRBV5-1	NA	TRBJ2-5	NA	TGCGCCAGCAGCTTGGCCAAGGGCGGGGCCCAGTACTTC	CASSLAKGGAQYF
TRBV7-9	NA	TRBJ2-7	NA	TGTGCCAGCAGCTCCATCCGACAGTCCTACGAGCAGTACTTC	CASSSIRQSYEQYF
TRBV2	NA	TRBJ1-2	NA	TGTGCCAGCAGTGAAACGGTTAACTATGGCTACACCTTC	CASSETVNYGYTF
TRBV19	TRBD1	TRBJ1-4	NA	TGTGCCAGCCGGGACAGGGGCCAAGGGGAAAAACTGTTTTTT	CASRDRGQGEKLFF
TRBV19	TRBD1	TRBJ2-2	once	TGTGCCAGTAGTAGGGGTGGACAGGCAAGGGGCACCGGGGAGCTGTTTTTT	CASSRGGQARGTGELFF
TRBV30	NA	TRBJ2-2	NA	TGTGCCTGGGGACGGGTCGGGGAGCTGTTTTTT	CAWGRVGELFF
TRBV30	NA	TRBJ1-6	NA	TGTGCCTGGAGGAAAAGGGGGAATAATTCACCCCTCCACTTT	CAWRKRGNNSPLHF
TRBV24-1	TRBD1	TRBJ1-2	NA	TGTGCCACCAGTGACCGGACAGGGGCTAACTATGGCTACACCTTC	CATSDRTGANYGYTF
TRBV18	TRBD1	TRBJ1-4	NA	TGTGCCAGCTCACCAGACAGGGGGCGCGAAAAACTGTTTTTT	CASSPDRGREKLFF
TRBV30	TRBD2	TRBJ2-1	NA	TGTGCCTGGAGTCCTAGCGGGGGGCTCCCTTCTTACAATGAGCAGTTCTTC	CAWSPSGGLPSYNEQFF
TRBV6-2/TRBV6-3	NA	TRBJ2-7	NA	TGTGCCAGCAGTACCGCGGGGTCCCTCTACGAGCAGTACTTC	CASSTAGSLYEQYF
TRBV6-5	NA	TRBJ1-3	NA	TGTGCCAGCAGTTACACTTGGGGCCTAGGAGGAAACACCATATATTTT	CASSYTWGLGGNTIYF
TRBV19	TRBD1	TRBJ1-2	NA	TGTGCCAGTAGTCCCGGGACAGGGATTGGCTACACCTTC	CASSPGTGIGYTF